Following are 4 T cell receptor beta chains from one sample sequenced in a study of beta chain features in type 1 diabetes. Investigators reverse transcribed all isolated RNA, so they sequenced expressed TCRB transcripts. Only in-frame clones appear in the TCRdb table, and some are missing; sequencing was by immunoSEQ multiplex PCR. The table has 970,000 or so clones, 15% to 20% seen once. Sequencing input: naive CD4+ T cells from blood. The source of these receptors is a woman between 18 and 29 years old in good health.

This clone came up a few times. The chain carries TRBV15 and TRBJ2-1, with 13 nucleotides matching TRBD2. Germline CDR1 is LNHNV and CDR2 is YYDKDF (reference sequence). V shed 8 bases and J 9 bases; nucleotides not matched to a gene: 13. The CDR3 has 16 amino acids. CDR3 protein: CATGLYGTSGKVEQFF. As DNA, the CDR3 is TGTGCCACCGGGCTTTATGGGACTAGCGGGAAAGTTGAGCAGTTCTTC.

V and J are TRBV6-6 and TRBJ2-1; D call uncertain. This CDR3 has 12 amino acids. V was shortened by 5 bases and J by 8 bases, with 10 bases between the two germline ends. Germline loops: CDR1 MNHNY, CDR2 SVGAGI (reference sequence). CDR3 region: CASSLQDDEQFF. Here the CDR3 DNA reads TGTGCCAGCAGTCTGCAGGACGATGAGCAGTTCTTC.

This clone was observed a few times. CDR3 in DNA: TGTGCCATCAGTGGCAAGGGGGAGGACTATGGCTACACCTTC. Its translation is CAISGKGEDYGYTF. The chain links TRBV10-3 to TRBJ1-2; maybe TRBD1 (6 bases). V was pared by 4 bases and J by 3 bases, with 12 bases between. The CDR3 is 14 residues long. Germline CDR1 is ENHRY and CDR2 is SYGVKD.

The CDR3 DNA sequence: TGTGCCACCAGCAGAGATCCAGGGGGCGATGAAAAACTGTTTTTT. Encoded protein: CATSRDPGGDEKLFF. The V and J genes are TRBV15 and TRBJ1-4; TRBD1 aligns across 8 bases. J was trimmed by 6 bases and V by 0 bases; bases with no gene match: 3. The CDR3 length is 15 residues. Germline CDR1 is LNHNV and CDR2 is YYDKDF (reference sequence).